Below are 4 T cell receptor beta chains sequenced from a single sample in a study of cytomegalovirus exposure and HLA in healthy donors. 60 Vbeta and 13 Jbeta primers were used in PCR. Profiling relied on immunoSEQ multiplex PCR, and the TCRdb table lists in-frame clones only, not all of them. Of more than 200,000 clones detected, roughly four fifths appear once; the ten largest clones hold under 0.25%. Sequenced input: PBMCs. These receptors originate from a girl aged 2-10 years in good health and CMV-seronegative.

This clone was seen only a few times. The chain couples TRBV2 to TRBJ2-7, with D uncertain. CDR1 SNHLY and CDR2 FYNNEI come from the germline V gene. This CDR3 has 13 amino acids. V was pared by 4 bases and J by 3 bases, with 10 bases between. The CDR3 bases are TGTGCCAGCAGTGGGGCAGGCCTCTACGAGCAGTACTTC. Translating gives CASSGAGLYEQYF.

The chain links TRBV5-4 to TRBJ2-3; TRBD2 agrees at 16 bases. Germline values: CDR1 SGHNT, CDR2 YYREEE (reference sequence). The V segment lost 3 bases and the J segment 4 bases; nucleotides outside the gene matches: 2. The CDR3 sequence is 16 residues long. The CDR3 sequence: CASSSGLAGGPDTQYF. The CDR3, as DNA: TGTGCCAGCAGCTCGGGACTAGCGGGAGGGCCAGATACGCAGTATTTT.

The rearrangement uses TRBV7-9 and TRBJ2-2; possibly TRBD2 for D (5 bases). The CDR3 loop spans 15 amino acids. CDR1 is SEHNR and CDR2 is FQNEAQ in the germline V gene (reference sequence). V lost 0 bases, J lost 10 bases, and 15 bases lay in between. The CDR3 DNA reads TGTGCCAGCAGCTTAGCGTTGCTAGCAAAAGAGGAGCTGTTTTTT. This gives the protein CASSLALLAKEELFF.

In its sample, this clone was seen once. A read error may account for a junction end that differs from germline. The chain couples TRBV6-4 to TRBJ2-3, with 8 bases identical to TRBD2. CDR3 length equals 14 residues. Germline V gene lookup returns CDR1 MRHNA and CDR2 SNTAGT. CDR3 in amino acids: CASSDRGGADTQYF. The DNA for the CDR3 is TGTGCCAGTAGTGACCGGGGGGGCGCAGATACGCAGTATTTT.